The entry below describes one TCR beta chain. Its antigen is currently unknown. The record originates from a study of blood T cells in healthy people across ages. Notes on the study in general: Any conclusive comparison of naive versus antigen-experienced cells was prevented by using unsorted PBMCs.

A sample-barcoded 5' primer and a J-beta primer mix were used in a second PCR of about 6 to 12 cycles. Via MiXCR, TCRdb re-called the 5' RACE reads, giving one row per CDR3 protein. The table includes about 650,000 distinct CDR3 sequences, roughly half detected once. J gave up 4 bases and V 0 bases, and 6 bases lay outside the gene matches. The CDR3 extends over 16 amino acids. The V gene's germline CDR1 is SQVTM and CDR2 ANQGSEA. The clonotype was recovered from an elderly woman in good health. The chain carries TRBV29-1 and TRBJ2-3; TRBD2 matches at 11 bases. Sequenced material: blood. The CDR3 nucleotides are TGCAGCGTTGAAGATCTAGCGGGGGGATTCGCAGATACGCAGTATTTT. Its protein is CSVEDLAGGFADTQYF.